One TCR beta chain is described in this entry. This entry is derived from a study of T cell changes during pregnancy in multiple sclerosis. V dropped 0 bases and J dropped 2; count of bases not matched to a gene: 7. The germline V gene has CDR1 MNHEY and CDR2 SVGAGI. The CDR3 sequence is 16 residues long. Only in-frame clones appear in the TCRdb table, and some are missing; sequencing was by immunoSEQ multiplex PCR. The table lists 50,000 to 70,000 clones, 75% to 95% of them singletons, with over 1% in the top ten. The specimen was peripheral blood, collected after pregnancy. The rearrangement links TRBV6-5 to TRBJ2-7; 7 bases map to TRBD2. This clonotype was sampled from a female donor in good health, enrolled as a control in a pregnancy study. CDR3 in amino acids: CASSYSIVAGAYEQYF. The CDR3 DNA follows: TGTGCCAGCAGTTACTCGATAGTGGCGGGGGCCTACGAGCAGTACTTC.